Following are 13 T cell receptor beta chains from one sample sequenced in a study of vaccination effects on CD4 cells after COVID-19. What these receptors recognize is not known. ViraFEST assay sequencing came after antigen-specific CD4+ T cells were expanded with viral peptide pools. Cultured cells yielded isolated CD4+ T cells after 10 days. The study found no prior SARS-CoV-2 infection in the vaccine recipients, who tested negative for nucleocapsid antibodies. Clones were sequenced by immunoSEQ multiplex PCR, and TCRdb holds only the in-frame ones, with some missing. The repertoire holds around 28,000 clones, with 70% to 80% as singletons. Sample: CD4+ T cells from PBMCs cultured with SARS-CoV-2 spike peptides, taken before COVID-19 vaccination. Receptor source: a human donor who received a COVID-19 vaccine.

The chain has TRBV5-1 and TRBJ2-7; D uncertain. Germline lookup yields CDR1 SGHRS and CDR2 YFSETQ. V was trimmed by 4 bases and J by 2 bases, leaving 7 bases between them. This CDR3 contains 12 residues. The CDR3 coding sequence is TGCGCCAGCAGCGCCACAGCCTACGAGCAGTACTTC. Translating it yields CASSATAYEQYF.

This clone has just one count. This chain uses TRBV7-9 with TRBJ1-1; no reliable D call. Trimming took off 1 base at V and 1 base at J, with 4 bases between the two ends. The germline CDR1 and CDR2 sequences are SEHNR and FQNEAQ (reference sequence). This CDR3 has 13 residues. CDR3: CASSLDPNTEAFF. The DNA for the CDR3 is TGTGCCAGCAGCTTAGACCCGAACACTGAAGCTTTCTTT. The full variable domain, with the rest looked up from reference TRBV7-9 and TRBJ1-1, is DTGVSQNPRHKITKRGQNVTFRCDPISEHNRLYWYRQTLGQGPEFLTYFQNEAQLEKSRLLSDRFSAERPKGSFSTLEIQRTEQGDSAMYLCASSLDPNTEAFFGQGTRLTVV.

This chain uses TRBV5-6 with TRBJ1-3; the D is unclear. Trimming pared 0 bases from V and 0 bases from J, leaving 7 bases between. Germline V gene lookup returns CDR1 SGHDT and CDR2 YYEEEE. CDR3 length: 15 residues. CDR3 DNA sequence: TGTGCCAGCAGCTTGGGACCGCGCTCTGGAAACACCATATATTTT. Amino acid sequence: CASSLGPRSGNTIYF.

This clone was detected once. The chain uses TRBV4-1 and TRBJ2-7; weak D call: TRBD2 (5 bases). V lost 4 bases, J lost 2 bases, and 15 bases lay in between. This CDR3 region has 15 residues. Germline loops: CDR1 MGHRA, CDR2 YSYEKL. CDR3 nucleotides: TGCGCCAGCAGCCCCTCCTCGAAAGCGGCCTACGAGCAGTACTTC. Its protein product is CASSPSSKAAYEQYF.

This clone was counted between two and nine times. The chain carries TRBV5-1 and TRBJ2-4; 11 bases are shared with TRBD2. The CDR3 is made up of 16 amino acids. The J segment lost 5 bases and the V segment lost 5 bases, leaving 9 bases of the junction unmatched. Germline loops: CDR1 SGHRS, CDR2 YFSETQ. CDR3 sequence (DNA): TGCGCCAGCAGTCTTAGCGGGGGGGCGACGGAAAACATTCAGTACTTC. It is translated as CASSLSGGATENIQYF.

The chain recombines TRBV12-3 or TRBV12-4 with TRBJ1-2; D remains ambiguous. CDR3 length equals 13 residues. V lost 6 bases and J 3 bases, leaving 11 bases between the germline ends. CDR3 sequence (DNA): TGTGCCAGCAGCTCCGGCGGACACTATGGCTACACCTTC. Protein: CASSSGGHYGYTF.

This chain's CDR3 is CASINGQVGGEAFF. CDR3 bases: TGTGCCAGCATCAACGGACAGGTGGGAGGTGAAGCTTTCTTT. V and J are TRBV6-5 and TRBJ1-1, with TRBD1 matching over 7 bases. Germline assignment: CDR1 MNHEY and CDR2 SVGAGI. This CDR3 contains 14 residues. J was trimmed by 7 bases and V by 7 bases; bases with no gene match: 12.

V usage is TRBV4-2 and J usage is TRBJ1-1; possible D gene TRBD1, 5 bases. Germline-derived CDR1 and CDR2 are LGHNA and YNFKEQ. The CDR3 runs to 16 residues. Trimming stripped 3 bases from V and 1 base from J, with 15 bases between. The CDR3 loop reads CASSQWGGKRNTEAFF. The CDR3 DNA is TGTGCCAGCAGCCAGTGGGGGGGAAAAAGGAACACTGAAGCTTTCTTT.

The chain employs TRBV5-8 and TRBJ2-4, with TRBD1 matching 10 bases. CDR3 size: 16 residues. Germline-derived CDR1 and CDR2 are SGHTS and YDEGEE. V gave up 2 bases and J gave up 6 bases; unmatched junction bases: 8. CDR3 residues: CASSLGSGTGVNIQYF. The CDR3 DNA sequence: TGTGCCAGCAGCTTAGGTTCCGGGACAGGGGTAAACATTCAGTACTTC.

The chain combines TRBV4-1 with TRBJ2-7; 7 nucleotides agree with TRBD2. This CDR3 region has 17 residues. V was pared by 4 bases and J by 0 bases, with 12 bases of the junction left unmatched. Germline CDR1 reads MGHRA; CDR2 reads YSYEKL. The CDR3 reads CASSLREGGRRSYEQYF. The CDR3 DNA sequence: TGCGCCAGCAGCCTTAGGGAGGGAGGGAGGCGCTCCTACGAGCAGTACTTC.

The gene calls are TRBV7-9 and TRBJ1-4, with D uncertain. This CDR3 contains 15 residues. The V and J ends lost 4 bases and 7 bases respectively, with 16 bases between them. Germline values: CDR1 SEHNR, CDR2 FQNEAQ (reference sequence). CDR3 nucleotides: TGTGCCAGCAGCTACCCGACCGGGTTGCGTGAAAAACTGTTTTTT. This sequence encodes CASSYPTGLREKLFF.

The chain uses TRBV6-6 and TRBJ1-1, with D possibly matching TRBD1 (6 bases). Germline CDR1 reads MNHNY; CDR2 reads SVGAGI (reference sequence). CDR3 size: 13 residues. The ends were cut back, 6 bases at V and 1 base at J, with 9 bases in the middle. The CDR3 loop is CASSRGQNTEAFF. CDR3 nucleotide sequence: TGTGCCAGCAGCAGGGGCCAGAACACTGAAGCTTTCTTT.

The genes are TRBV2 and TRBJ2-6; a weak D match, TRBD2 (6 bases). There are 16 residues in the CDR3. Looked up from germline, CDR1 is SNHLY and CDR2 is FYNNEI. V lost 3 bases, J lost 2 bases, and 11 bases lay in between. The CDR3 nucleotides are TGTGCCAGCAGTGAGGGCGGAGGGGCTGGGGCCAACGTCCTGACTTTC. Its translation: CASSEGGGAGANVLTF.